The entry below gives a single T cell receptor (beta chain) sequence along with its context. Seattle's enrolled individuals joined amid active infection and were then monitored longitudinally. The CDR3 extends over 14 amino acids. Germline lookup yields CDR1 SEHNR and CDR2 FQNEAQ (reference sequence). After removal of 7 bases from V and 5 bases from J, the junction contained 7 bases not matched to a gene. This specimen comes from a study of blood T cell repertoires in COVID-19. Sequencing used immunoSEQ multiplex PCR; TCRdb keeps in-frame clones, though not all of them. The top ten hold less than 3.5% of the sample, which has around 100,000 clones, around 89% seen once.

This TCR came from a man aged 45-65 years with COVID-19, enrolled during active disease. The chain combines TRBV7-9 with TRBJ1-4, with 7 bases that match TRBD1. The sample consisted of peripheral blood. DNA of the CDR3: TGTGCCAGCACGTACAGGGGTACGAATGAAAAACTGTTTTTT. Translated, it gives CASTYRGTNEKLFF.